Listed here are 21 T cell receptor beta chains from one sample, sequenced in a study of T-cell memory formation after mild COVID-19. Via MiXCR, TCRdb re-called the 5' RACE reads, giving one row per CDR3 protein. The repertoire holds approximately 260,000 distinct CDR3 sequences, around 15% seen once, with more than 20% in the top ten. The sequenced material came from PBMCs or a T cell subset sorted from them (not recorded which). These receptors all come from a man between 18 and 35 years old who had mild COVID-19 (a few samples of this study predate the infection). Cell type and time point are not known.

This chain connects TRBV4-3 to TRBJ2-2, with a tentative D call TRBD1 (6 bases). Germline V gives CDR1 LGHNA, CDR2 YSLEER. With 3 bases removed from V and 5 bases from J, the gap between germline ends came to 10 bases. The CDR3 length is 14 residues. CDR3 sequence reads: CASSQVDRTGELFF. The CDR3 DNA follows: TGCGCCAGCAGCCAGGTAGACAGGACCGGGGAGCTGTTTTTT.

The chain recombines TRBV4-2 with TRBJ2-3, with 10 bases fitting TRBD2. The CDR3 consists of 16 residues. V was clipped by 0 bases and J by 5 bases; unmatched bases: 5. Germline assignment: CDR1 LGHNA and CDR2 YNFKEQ. The CDR3 DNA reads as TGTGCCAGCAGCCAAGATACGACTAGCGGGTTAGATACGCAGTATTTT. This gives the protein CASSQDTTSGLDTQYF.

This chain joins TRBV20-1 and TRBJ2-7; D is unresolved. The V end lost 1 base, the J end lost 5 bases, and 9 bases lay between the germline ends. Germline loops: CDR1 DFQATT, CDR2 SNEGSKA (reference sequence). The CDR3 is 12 amino acids. The CDR3 sequence: CSARVYGDEQYF. The CDR3 nucleotides are TGCAGTGCTAGAGTTTACGGCGACGAGCAGTACTTC.

This clonotype was seen a handful of times. The rearrangement uses TRBV7-2 and TRBJ2-7, with 8 bases fitting TRBD1. The CDR3 covers 14 residues. V was clipped by 5 bases and J by 4 bases; unmatched bases: 7. CDR1 is SGHTA, CDR2 FQGNSA, per germline. CDR3 DNA sequence: TGTGCCAGCAGCACGGGGACAGGCAGTTACGAGCAGTACTTC. This sequence encodes CASSTGTGSYEQYF. The entire variable domain, with the rest obtained from reference TRBV7-2 and TRBJ2-7, is as follows: GAGVSQSPSNKVTEKGKDVELRCDPISGHTALYWYRQSLGQGLEFLIYFQGNSAPDKSGLPSDRFSAERTGGSVSTLTIQRTQQEDSAVYLCASSTGTGSYEQYFGPGTRLTVT.

CDR3 sequence (DNA): TGCGCCAGCAGCCAAGCGGGGACTTCGGAGACCCAGTACTTC. This translates into CASSQAGTSETQYF. The V gene is TRBV4-1, the J gene TRBJ2-5; maybe TRBD2 (6 bases). The V end lost 1 base, the J end lost 5 bases, and 11 bases lay between the germline ends. CDR1 is MGHRA and CDR2 is YSYEKL in the germline V gene. The length of the CDR3 is 14 residues.

The chain uses TRBV14 and TRBJ2-5; D unresolved. In germline, CDR1 is SGHDN, CDR2 FVKESK. CDR3 length: 12 residues. Trimming took 4 bases from V and 7 from J, leaving 10 bases between them. The CDR3 coding sequence is TGTGCCAGCAGCCCAAATTTATCGACCCAGTACTTC. As protein: CASSPNLSTQYF.

The chain couples TRBV28 to TRBJ2-3; no definite D call. Per germline, CDR1 MDHEN and CDR2 SYDVKM. Trimming removed 3 bases from V and 0 bases from J, with 10 bases in between. This CDR3 comprises 15 residues. CDR3 coding DNA: TGTGCCAGCAGTTTTAAGGCAGAGAGCACAGATACGCAGTATTTT. Protein sequence: CASSFKAESTDTQYF.

The chain links TRBV5-1 to TRBJ2-3; possible D gene TRBD2, 7 bases. V lost 4 bases to trimming and J lost 5 bases, with 20 bases between them. CDR1 and CDR2 (germline): SGHRS, YFSETQ. This CDR3 has 16 residues. The DNA for the CDR3 is TGCGCCAGCAGCACCCGACTAGCAGGGGCGAGAGATACGCAGTATTTT. Residues: CASSTRLAGARDTQYF. Filled out from reference TRBV5-1 and TRBJ2-3, the complete variable domain reads KAGVTQTPRYLIKTRGQQVTLSCSPISGHRSVSWYQQTPGQGLQFLFEYFSETQRNKGNFPGRFSGRQFSNSRSEMNVSTLELGDSALYLCASSTRLAGARDTQYFGPGTRLTVL.

The chain employs TRBV2 and TRBJ1-1; D unclear. The CDR3 totals 13 residues. CDR1 and CDR2 (germline): SNHLY, FYNNEI. V lost 6 bases and J lost 1, with 9 bases in between. Here the CDR3 reads CASSPEGNTEAFF. DNA of the CDR3: TGTGCCAGCAGCCCAGAGGGGAACACTGAAGCTTTCTTT.

V and J are TRBV6-6 and TRBJ1-5; 7 positions match TRBD1. CDR3 length: 15 amino acids. Germline V gene sequence: CDR1 MNHNY, CDR2 SVGAGI (reference sequence). The ends lost 8 bases at V and 1 base at J; junction bases unmatched: 8. The CDR3 here is CASDGWDRSNQPQHF. The CDR3 region has the DNA TGTGCCAGCGATGGATGGGACAGAAGCAATCAGCCCCAGCATTTT.

This clonotype was counted only a few times. V gene TRBV6-2 or TRBV6-3 combines with J gene TRBJ2-1; D gene unclear. Germline V gene lookup returns CDR1 MNHEY and CDR2 SVGEGT. V was cut by 1 base and J by 3 bases, with 7 bases left in between. CDR3 length: 14 residues. CDR3 loop: CASSYLRYYNEQFF. The CDR3 DNA follows: TGTGCCAGCAGTTACTTGAGGTACTACAATGAGCAGTTCTTC.

The chain has TRBV20-1 and TRBJ2-5; 9 nucleotides line up with TRBD2. The V segment lost 3 bases and the J segment 6 bases; nucleotides outside the gene matches: 5. The CDR3 has 13 amino acids. Germline V gene data show CDR1 as DFQATT and CDR2 as SNEGSKA (reference sequence). The CDR3, as DNA: TGCAGTGCTAGGGGGACTAGCAGGCAGACCCAGTACTTC. Its protein product is CSARGTSRQTQYF.

This clonotype appeared a few times. The rearrangement uses TRBV4-3 and TRBJ2-3; possible D gene TRBD2, 5 bases. Trimming took 2 bases from V and 0 from J, leaving 15 bases between them. The CDR3 length is 17 residues. Germline-derived CDR1 and CDR2 are LGHNA and YSLEER. The CDR3, as DNA: TGCGCCAGCAGCCAAAACACATTCCGGGGAAGCACAGATACGCAGTATTTT. Translating gives CASSQNTFRGSTDTQYF.

This clonotype turned up a few times. V and J are TRBV2 and TRBJ2-5; 8 bases fit TRBD2. V dropped 3 bases and J dropped 5; count of bases not matched to a gene: 8. Germline loops: CDR1 SNHLY, CDR2 FYNNEI. The CDR3 spans 15 residues. CDR3 DNA sequence: TGTGCCAGCAGTGACCTCCCCGGGGGGGACGAGACCCAGTACTTC. This codes for CASSDLPGGDETQYF.

CDR3 protein: CASSLVGGGANEQFF. The CDR3 DNA reads TGTGCCAGCAGCTTAGTCGGCGGGGGGGCCAATGAGCAGTTCTTC. The chain combines TRBV7-3 with TRBJ2-1, with 9 bases aligning to TRBD2. The V segment lost 2 bases and the J segment 6 bases; nucleotides outside the gene matches: 5. Germline CDR1 SGHTA, CDR2 FQGTGA. There are 15 residues in the CDR3.

The chain combines TRBV10-3 with TRBJ2-3, with D tentatively TRBD1 (6 bases). The V end was cut by 2 bases, the J end by 0 bases, with 12 bases between. This CDR3 is built from 16 residues. Germline V gives CDR1 ENHRY, CDR2 SYGVKD. The CDR3 loop reads CAISEEAGTSTDTQYF. CDR3 nucleotides: TGTGCCATCAGTGAGGAGGCAGGGACAAGCACAGATACGCAGTATTTT.

This clonotype has only a few counts. An end of the junction does not agree with germline; a read error may underlie this. The V gene is TRBV29-1, the J gene TRBJ2-5; a possible D gene is TRBD2 (7 bases). CDR1 and CDR2 from the germline V gene are SQVTM and ANQGSEA. The CDR3 consists of 12 residues. The CDR3 loop reads CGGATDQETQYF. CDR3 nucleotide sequence: TGCGGGGGGGCCACGGACCAGGAGACCCAGTACTTC.

There are a few counts of this clonotype. The chain carries TRBV6-2 or TRBV6-3 and TRBJ1-1; D might be TRBD1 (5 bases). CDR3 length: 14 residues. Trimming took 5 bases from V and 2 from J, leaving 12 bases between them. Germline-derived CDR1 and CDR2 are MNHEY and SVGEGT. The CDR3 here is CASSVNWGNTEAFF. CDR3 DNA: TGTGCCAGCAGTGTGAATTGGGGCAACACTGAAGCTTTCTTT.

The chain joins TRBV27 to TRBJ1-1; no clear D. The CDR3 extends over 14 amino acids. The ends were cut back, 2 bases at V and 4 bases at J, with 11 bases in the middle. Germline V gene lookup returns CDR1 MNHEY and CDR2 SMNVEV (reference sequence). This CDR3 reads CASSLKRSGTEAFF. The CDR3 DNA sequence: TGTGCCAGCAGTTTAAAGAGGAGTGGCACTGAAGCTTTCTTT.

This clonotype has just a few counts. The chain is built from TRBV20-1 and TRBJ2-3; the D call may be TRBD1 or TRBD2 (6 bases each). Germline assignment: CDR1 DFQATT and CDR2 SNEGSKA (reference sequence). Trimming cost V 0 bases and J 3 bases, with 13 bases left between them. The CDR3 contains 15 residues. This chain's CDR3 is CSARDRGPGTDTQYF. CDR3 DNA sequence: TGCAGTGCTAGAGATCGGGGGCCAGGGACAGATACGCAGTATTTT.

This clonotype was detected many times. The V gene is TRBV12-3 or TRBV12-4, the J gene TRBJ2-1, with D perhaps TRBD1 (6 bases). V lost 3 bases and J 7 bases, leaving 16 bases between the germline ends. The CDR3 runs to 15 residues. The CDR3 nucleotides are TGTGCCAGCAGTTTCTTAGAGGGGGTGCGAAATGAGCAGTTCTTC. Amino acid sequence: CASSFLEGVRNEQFF.